Listed below are T cell receptor beta chains from one sample, sequenced in a study of Tregs in tolerant kidney transplant recipients. These TCRs are of unknown antigen specificity. This table comes from immunoSEQ multiplex PCR, and its TCRdb copy is limited to in-frame clones, with some not included. The repertoire holds about 44,000 clones, with about 95% as singletons. Sequenced: Tregs from blood cultured with allogeneic cells. These receptors all stem from a human donor in good health. The CDR3 runs from the conserved cysteine through the conserved F or W. The D gene is left open where the match is weak. Some rows mark clone size as missing; the rest say once, few, many or name a class of expanded clone.

cdr3_length clone_size j_call v_call d_call cdr3_nt cdr3_aa
12 . TRBJ1-2 TRBV2 . TGTGCCAGCAGTGCGGGTCCGACGGGCTACACCTTC CASSAGPTGYTF
15 . TRBJ1-6 TRBV6-5 . TGTGCCAGCAGTTACTCCCAGGGGCGCCATTCACCCCTCCACTTT CASSYSQGRHSPLHF
15 . TRBJ2-5 TRBV27 TRBD2 TGTGCCAGCAGTTTATGGCCGGGACTACAAGAGACCCAGTACTTC CASSLWPGLQETQYF
15 . TRBJ2-1 TRBV10-1 . TGCGCCAGCAGCCTCCTAGCAGGGGAATCGGATGAGCAGTTCTTC CASSLLAGESDEQFF
16 . TRBJ2-5 TRBV4-2 TRBD2 TGTGCCAGCAGCCAAGATGGCGGGGGGGCCCCAGAGACCCAGTACTTC CASSQDGGGAPETQYF
18 . TRBJ2-1 TRBV19 TRBD2 TGTGCCAGTAGTCAATCCCTTTGGGCTAGCGGGACCTACAATGAGCAGTTCTTC CASSQSLWASGTYNEQFF
12 once TRBJ1-1 TRBV28 . TGTGCCAGCAGTCCCTTGGGGGGTTCAGCTTTCTTT CASSPLGGSAFF
13 . TRBJ1-2 TRBV5-1 . TGTGCCAGCAGCTTGTTAGTCGCGAGGGGCTACACCTTC CASSLLVARGYTF
16 . TRBJ2-1 TRBV11-3 TRBD2 TGTGCCAGCAGCTTTAGCGGGAGAGGCTCCTACAATGAGCAGTTCTTC CASSFSGRGSYNEQFF
15 . TRBJ2-1 TRBV6-1 TRBD2 TGTGCCAGCAGTGAAGAGAGCGGGGGGGCCAATGAGCAGTTCTTC CASSEESGGANEQFF
13 once TRBJ1-2 TRBV27 . TGTGCCAGCAGTTTTAAAGGGTCCGATGGCTACACCTTC CASSFKGSDGYTF
13 . TRBJ1-1 TRBV29-1 . TGCAGCGTGGGTTGGGGGGGTTTCGCTGAAGCTTTCTTT CSVGWGGFAEAFF
15 once TRBJ2-3 TRBV5-1 TRBD2 TGCGCCAGCAGCTTGACGGGAGGGCGTGGAGATACGCAGTATTTT CASSLTGGRGDTQYF
13 once TRBJ2-5 TRBV7-2 . TGTGCCAGCAGCTTAGCGAACGGTGCGTCCCAGTACTTC CASSLANGASQYF
15 . TRBJ2-5 TRBV7-8 TRBD2 TGTGCCAGCAGCGCACCGGGACTACGGCAAGAGACCCAGTACTTC CASSAPGLRQETQYF
11 once TRBJ2-7 TRBV14 . TGTGCCAGCGGCTGGGCCTACGAGCAGTACTTC CASGWAYEQYF
13 . TRBJ2-7 TRBV23-1 . TGCGCCAGCAGAGGGACTCTAGCCTACGAGCAGTACTTC CASRGTLAYEQYF
14 . TRBJ2-5 TRBV6-5 TRBD2 TGTGCCAGCAGTTACGGCGGGAGGGGAGAGACCCAGTACTTC CASSYGGRGETQYF
13 . TRBJ1-2 TRBV19 . TGTGCCCCACGGGGCAGGGTAAACTATGGCTACACCTTC CAPRGRVNYGYTF
17 . TRBJ1-6 TRBV19 . TGTGCCAGTAGTGACCTACCTCGGGACACGATTAATTCACCCCTCCACTTT CASSDLPRDTINSPLHF
18 . TRBJ2-5 TRBV7-9 TRBD2 TGTGCCAGCAGCTTACAGACTAGCGGGAAATCTCACCAAGAGACCCAGTACTTC CASSLQTSGKSHQETQYF
14 . TRBJ2-1 TRBV18 TRBD1 TGTGCCAGCTCCTCCGGGACAGGACGGAATGAGCAGTTCTTC CASSSGTGRNEQFF
15 . TRBJ2-3 TRBV18 TRBD1 TGTGCCAGTAAACCAGGGACAGGGGGCCCAGATACGCAGTATTTT CASKPGTGGPDTQYF
17 . TRBJ2-1 TRBV18 TRBD2 TGTGCCAGCTCACCTAATAGGAGACTAGCGGGAGGAAATGAGCAGTTCTTC CASSPNRRLAGGNEQFF
13 . TRBJ2-2 TRBV30 . TGTGCTGGACGGGGGCAAATAGGCGGGGAGCTGTTTTTT CAGRGQIGGELFF
17 . TRBJ2-1 TRBV15 TRBD2 TGTGCCACCAGCGGAACGACTTTAGCGGGAGGCTACAATGAGCAGTTCTTC CATSGTTLAGGYNEQFF
13 . TRBJ2-7 TRBV5-1 TRBD1 TGCGCCAGCAGCATCGACCCAGGGGGCGAGCAGTACTTC CASSIDPGGEQYF
14 . TRBJ1-5 TRBV7-9 . TGTGCCAGCAGCTTAGGAATCGGCAATCAGCCCCAGCATTTT CASSLGIGNQPQHF
13 . TRBJ2-5 TRBV10-1 TRBD2 TGCGCCAGCAGCCCGGGACTAGTTGAGACCCAGTACTTC CASSPGLVETQYF
13 once TRBJ2-7 TRBV12-5 . TGTGCTAGTGGTTTAGAGATACACTACGAGCAGTACTTC CASGLEIHYEQYF
15 . TRBJ1-2 TRBV7-9 . TGTGCCAGCAGCTTAGCGCGGGGAGCCAACTATGGCTACACCTTC CASSLARGANYGYTF
13 . TRBJ2-7 TRBV19 . TGTGCCAGTAGTGCCCACAGGGAGGGCGAGCAGTACTTC CASSAHREGEQYF
15 once TRBJ2-7 TRBV2 . TGTGCCAGCAGTGAAGGTGTACAGGGGACTAGCGAGCAGTACTTC CASSEGVQGTSEQYF
12 . TRBJ2-7 TRBV19 . TGTGCCAGTAGTAACTACCCCTACGAGCAGTACTTC CASSNYPYEQYF
13 . TRBJ1-1 TRBV11-3 . TGTGCCAGCAGCTCCAGGCGGAACACTGAAGCTTTCTTT CASSSRRNTEAFF
16 . TRBJ2-5 TRBV5-1 TRBD2 TGCGCCAGCAGCCCGGGACTAGCGGGGGGGCAGCAGACCCAGTACTTC CASSPGLAGGQQTQYF
12 . TRBJ1-3 TRBV10-3 . TGTGCCATCACCAGCTCTGGAAACACCATATATTTT CAITSSGNTIYF
17 . TRBJ2-1 TRBV19 . TGTGCCAGTATGAGGAGGGGATGGGAGACGGGTAAAAATGAGCAGTTCTTC CASMRRGWETGKNEQFF
17 once TRBJ2-2 TRBV18 TRBD1 TGTGCCAGCTCACCAATTCCGGACAGGGGGAGCACCGGGGAGCTGTTTTTT CASSPIPDRGSTGELFF
14 . TRBJ2-3 TRBV5-1 TRBD2 TGCGCCAGCAGTCTAGCGGGAGAGCGGGATACGCAGTATTTT CASSLAGERDTQYF
12 . TRBJ2-2 TRBV6-5 . TGTGCCAGCAAAAGACCTACCGGGGAGCTGTTTTTT CASKRPTGELFF
15 . TRBJ1-2 TRBV10-2 TRBD1 TGCGCCAGCAGCCCCGGACAGGGGTCGGGCTATGGCTACACCTTC CASSPGQGSGYGYTF
19 . TRBJ1-2 TRBV23-1 TRBD1 TGCGCCAGCAAAAATATCACCGGGACAGGCATAAACTATTCTTATGGCTACACCTTC CASKNITGTGINYSYGYTF
16 . TRBJ2-3 TRBV5-4 TRBD2 TGTGCCAGCAGCCCCTGGACTAGCGGGGGGCCCCATACGCAGTATTTT CASSPWTSGGPHTQYF
15 once TRBJ2-7 TRBV18 . TGTGCCAGCTCACCTTCTGGGGTGGGGTCCTACGAGCAGTACTTC CASSPSGVGSYEQYF
14 once TRBJ1-2 TRBV7-8 . TGTGCCAGCAGCCCAGGAACAGCTAACTATGGCTACACCTTC CASSPGTANYGYTF
17 . TRBJ2-5 TRBV11-1 TRBD2 TGTGCCAGCAGCTTAAGGGTAGCGGGAGGGCCGAGGGAGACCCAGTACTTC CASSLRVAGGPRETQYF
12 . TRBJ1-1 TRBV7-9 . TGTGCCAGCACTCGGCTTAACACTGAAGCTTTCTTT CASTRLNTEAFF
15 . TRBJ2-2 TRBV30 TRBD1 TGTGCCTGGAGGTCCGGGACAGGGTCCACCGGGGAGCTGTTTTTT CAWRSGTGSTGELFF
15 . TRBJ2-5 TRBV5-1 TRBD2 TGCGCCAGCAGCTTCCCCGCGGGGGGCACGAAGACCCAGTACTTC CASSFPAGGTKTQYF
14 . TRBJ2-5 TRBV18 . TGTGCCAGCTCACCCCGGGCCTTCCAAGAGACCCAGTACTTC CASSPRAFQETQYF
15 few TRBJ2-1 TRBV7-6 . TGTGCCAGCAGCTTACCGGGTCGGAGTTACAATGAGCAGTTCTTC CASSLPGRSYNEQFF
15 . TRBJ1-1 TRBV5-4 . TGTGCCAGCAGCTTGCGGGGACATTTGAACACTGAAGCTTTCTTT CASSLRGHLNTEAFF
13 . TRBJ2-7 TRBV9 TRBD2 TGTGCCAGCAGCGGCGGGGGGCGAGACGAGCAGTACTTC CASSGGGRDEQYF
13 . TRBJ1-1 TRBV6-5 TRBD1 TGTGCCAGCAGGAGGACAGGGTGGACTGAAGCTTTCTTT CASRRTGWTEAFF